This T cell receptor beta chain stems from a study of shared clonotypes between healthy human individuals. Overall study results and limits: Rarefaction indicated that sorted-subset sequencing remained incomplete although depth was large. Clonotype sharing across several donors was observed for roughly 5% of naive CD4 clonotypes. Across subsets, estimated richness was generally greater for naive than for memory populations.

Germline CDR1 and CDR2: SEHNR and FQNEAQ (reference sequence). Trimming took 6 bases from V and 7 from J, leaving 22 bases between them. The CDR3 has 17 amino acids. CD45RO-negative CD8 cells positively selected for CCR7 made up the naive population, which excluded terminally differentiated effector memory CD45RA+ cells. Concerning this clone: Its antigen is not identified.

Generated by immunoSEQ multiplex PCR, the TCRdb table keeps only in-frame clones and is missing some. The sample has nearly 2 million clones; approximately 94% are singletons. Sequenced: naive CD8+ T cells sorted from blood. The receptor's source is a man aged 18 to 30 in good health. The V gene is TRBV7-9, the J gene TRBJ1-6, with TRBD1 as a possible D gene (6 bases). The DNA for the CDR3 is TGTGCCAGCAGATCCTCTACAGGGCCGATGGGGAATTCACCCCTCCACTTT. It is translated as CASRSSTGPMGNSPLHF.